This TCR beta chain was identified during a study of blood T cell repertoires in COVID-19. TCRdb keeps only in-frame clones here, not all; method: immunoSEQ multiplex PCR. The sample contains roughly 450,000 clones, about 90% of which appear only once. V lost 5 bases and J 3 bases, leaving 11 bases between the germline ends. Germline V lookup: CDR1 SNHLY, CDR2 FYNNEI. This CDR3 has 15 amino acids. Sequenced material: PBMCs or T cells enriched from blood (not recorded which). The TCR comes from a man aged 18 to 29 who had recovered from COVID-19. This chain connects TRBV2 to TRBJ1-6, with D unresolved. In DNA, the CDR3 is TGTGCCAGCAGTTTGCGAGACAACTATAATTCACCCCTCCACTTT. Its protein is CASSLRDNYNSPLHF.